The 22 T cell receptor beta chains given below trace back to one sample, sequenced in a study of blood T cell repertoires in COVID-19 (TCRdb year 2020). To prepare the library, the immunoSEQ multiplex PCR assay was applied. This immuneACCESS table, as held by TCRdb, lists in-frame sequences with V and J called but not all clones. Of the missing ones, under half trace to an unresolved V gene in checked studies; the others have no known cause. This sample gives 300,000 to 450,000 clones in total; roughly 86% of them show up just once. The ten biggest clones cover under 3% of the sample. Sequencing used peripheral blood. The receptors derive from a human donor in a cohort sampled during active COVID-19.

The CDR3 DNA is TGTGCCAGCAGCCCGGGACTAGCGGGGGCCTCGGCCTTCTACGAGCAGTACTTC. This codes for CASSPGLAGASAFYEQYF. The gene calls are TRBV5-4 and TRBJ2-7, with TRBD2 matching 14 bases. CDR3 length equals 18 residues. V lost 4 bases and J lost 3; bases outside the gene matches: 12. Germline V gene lookup returns CDR1 SGHNT and CDR2 YYREEE (reference sequence).

To note about this clone: This sample includes further DNA sequences coding for the same CDR3. The V call is TRBV5-1, the J call TRBJ2-3; D not certain. From germline, CDR1 is SGHRS and CDR2 YFSETQ. This CDR3 is built from 12 residues. V gave up 3 bases and J gave up 2 bases, with 4 bases separating them. CDR3 bases: TGCGCCAGCAGCTCTAACACAGATACGCAGTATTTT. Its translation: CASSSNTDTQYF.

This CDR3 is CAVRAGGTEAFF. The DNA for the CDR3 is TGTGCCGTCCGGGCAGGGGGGACTGAAGCTTTCTTT. The rearrangement links TRBV10-3 to TRBJ1-1; 7 bases agree with TRBD1. The CDR3 has 12 residues. With 11 bases clipped from V and 5 bases from J, the junction kept 8 bases outside the gene matches. The germline V gene encodes CDR1 ENHRY and CDR2 SYGVKD.

The V call is TRBV6-5, the J call TRBJ1-2, with a tentative D call TRBD1 (5 bases). The CDR3 has 14 amino acids. Germline CDR1 is MNHEY and CDR2 is SVGAGI. V gave up 5 bases and J gave up 5 bases, with 15 bases separating them. The CDR3 here is CASSPGLDRYGYTF. In DNA, the CDR3 is TGTGCCAGCAGTCCGGGACTCGACAGATATGGCTACACCTTC.

The V call is TRBV7-9, the J call TRBJ1-2; TRBD1 matches at 7 bases. The germline V gene has CDR1 SEHNR and CDR2 FQNEAQ (reference sequence). This CDR3 is 17 amino acids long. V was pared by 5 bases and J by 2 bases, with 14 bases of the junction left unmatched. CDR3 sequence: CASSLPNGQVGNYGYTF. In DNA, the CDR3 is TGTGCCAGCAGCCTTCCCAACGGACAGGTCGGCAACTATGGCTACACCTTC.

CDR3 in amino acids: CASSPTSFQETQYF. The CDR3 nucleotides read TGTGCCAGCAGCCCTACTAGCTTCCAAGAGACCCAGTACTTC. J is TRBJ2-5 and V is TRBV11-2, with D possibly matching TRBD2 (6 bases). CDR3 size: 14 residues. CDR1 is SGHAT and CDR2 is FQNNGV in the germline V gene. Trimming stripped 5 bases from V and 1 base from J, with 11 bases between. Supplemented by reference TRBV11-2 and TRBJ2-5, the full variable domain reads EAGVAQSPRYKIIEKRQSVAFWCNPISGHATLYWYQQILGQGPKLLIQFQNNGVVDDSQLPKDRFSAERLKGVDSTLKIQPAKLEDSAVYLCASSPTSFQETQYFGPGTRLLVL.

The V and J genes are TRBV10-3 and TRBJ1-6, with TRBD1 identical over 10 bases. V gave up 6 bases and J gave up 1 base; unmatched junction bases: 15. The CDR3 spans 20 residues. Germline V gives CDR1 ENHRY, CDR2 SYGVKD. CDR3 loop: CAISRLGQGSQGSYNSPLHF. The CDR3 region has the DNA TGTGCCATCAGCCGGTTGGGACAGGGGTCCCAGGGGTCCTATAATTCACCCCTCCACTTT.

V and J are TRBV29-1 and TRBJ2-2; possibly TRBD1 for D (5 bases). This CDR3 spans 13 amino acids. V was trimmed by 5 bases and J by 6 bases, leaving 13 bases between them. CDR1 and CDR2 (germline): SQVTM, ANQGSEA. The CDR3 reads CSVQGVGAGELFF. DNA for the CDR3: TGCAGCGTTCAAGGGGTAGGGGCCGGGGAGCTGTTTTTT.

V is TRBV2 and J is TRBJ2-7; 8 bases match TRBD2. CDR3 length equals 14 residues. CDR1 is SNHLY, CDR2 FYNNEI, per germline. V shed 5 bases and J 5 bases; nucleotides not matched to a gene: 8. CDR3 sequence (DNA): TGTGCCAGCAGTCCCGGGAGGGCATCCCACGAGCAGTACTTC. Encoded protein: CASSPGRASHEQYF.

The chain combines TRBV7-2 with TRBJ2-3; D is unresolved. The CDR3 sequence is 14 residues long. Trimming took 5 bases from V and 2 from J, leaving 11 bases between them. Per the germline V gene, CDR1 is SGHTA and CDR2 is FQGNSA. CDR3 amino acids: CASSASYATDTQYF. The CDR3 bases are TGTGCCAGCAGCGCAAGCTATGCCACAGATACGCAGTATTTT. Combining the CDR3 with reference TRBV7-2 and TRBJ2-3 gives the whole variable domain GAGVSQSPSNKVTEKGKDVELRCDPISGHTALYWYRQSLGQGLEFLIYFQGNSAPDKSGLPSDRFSAERTGGSVSTLTIQRTQQEDSAVYLCASSASYATDTQYFGPGTRLTVL.

This chain connects TRBV29-1 to TRBJ2-2, with 8 bases fitting TRBD1. Germline trimming cut 5 bases from V and 3 bases from J; bases unmatched to any gene: 5. Germline V gene data show CDR1 as SQVTM and CDR2 as ANQGSEA. This CDR3 is built from 14 residues. CDR3 residues: CSVNDRGDTGELFF. CDR3 DNA sequence: TGCAGCGTTAATGACAGGGGAGACACCGGGGAGCTGTTTTTT.

This clone was observed a handful of times. The chain employs TRBV5-1 and TRBJ2-1; perhaps TRBD2 as D (5 bases). This CDR3 spans 15 amino acids. V lost 3 bases to trimming and J lost 6 bases, with 16 bases between them. The V gene's germline CDR1 is SGHRS and CDR2 YFSETQ. The CDR3 spells CASSSAVALLNEQFF. The CDR3 nucleotides are TGCGCCAGCAGCTCGGCAGTAGCGCTACTCAATGAGCAGTTCTTC. The whole variable domain, remainder taken from reference TRBV5-1 and TRBJ2-1, is KAGVTQTPRYLIKTRGQQVTLSCSPISGHRSVSWYQQTPGQGLQFLFEYFSETQRNKGNFPGRFSGRQFSNSRSEMNVSTLELGDSALYLCASSSAVALLNEQFFGPGTRLTVL.

V and J are TRBV5-5 and TRBJ2-7; 9 bases align to TRBD1. There are 14 residues in the CDR3. J was trimmed by 4 bases and V by 2 bases; bases with no gene match: 4. Germline CDR1 reads SGHKS; CDR2 reads YYEKEE (reference sequence). CDR3 coding DNA: TGTGCCAGCAGCTTCGGGACAGGGACATACGAGCAGTACTTC. It translates to CASSFGTGTYEQYF.

The rearrangement links TRBV19 to TRBJ1-2; no definite D call. CDR3 length equals 14 residues. V was clipped by 6 bases and J by 3 bases, with 14 bases between them. Germline values: CDR1 LNHDA, CDR2 SQIVND (reference sequence). CDR3 region: CASRLQEAHYGYTF. Written as DNA, the CDR3 is TGTGCCAGTAGGCTCCAGGAGGCCCACTATGGCTACACCTTC. Full variable domain (outside the CDR3, taken from reference TRBV19 and TRBJ1-2): DGGITQSPKYLFRKEGQNVTLSCEQNLNHDAMYWYRQDPGQGLRLIYYSQIVNDFQKGDIAEGYSVSREKKESFPLTVTSAQKNPTAFYLCASRLQEAHYGYTFGSGTRLTVV.

V usage is TRBV30 and J usage is TRBJ2-3; 10 bases are a match to TRBD2. V gave up 1 base and J gave up 4 bases; unmatched junction bases: 5. Germline assignment: CDR1 GTSNPN and CDR2 SVGIG (reference sequence). This CDR3 is built from 15 residues. Here the CDR3 reads CAWSGQRGGADTQYF. The CDR3 DNA reads TGTGCCTGGAGTGGCCAGCGGGGGGGGGCAGATACGCAGTATTTT.

The chain links TRBV2 to TRBJ2-4; TRBD1 aligns across 11 bases. This CDR3 is built from 16 residues. Germline assignment: CDR1 SNHLY and CDR2 FYNNEI. V gave up 4 bases and J gave up 11 bases; unmatched junction bases: 13. The CDR3 here is CASSATGTGGLSLQYF. The CDR3 DNA sequence: TGTGCCAGCAGTGCAACCGGGACAGGGGGGCTTTCCCTTCAGTACTTC.

The rearrangement uses TRBV5-1 and TRBJ2-3; the match to TRBD1 covers 8 bases. Unmatched junction bases numbered 8, after V lost 4 bases and J lost 4 bases. Germline V lookup: CDR1 SGHRS, CDR2 YFSETQ. The CDR3 totals 15 residues. CDR3 protein: CASSGSQGAADTQYF. The CDR3 nucleotides are TGCGCCAGCAGCGGTAGTCAGGGGGCAGCAGATACGCAGTATTTT.

The chain has TRBV19 and TRBJ1-2; maybe TRBD1 (5 bases). The CDR3 runs 14 residues. Germline V CDR1 and CDR2: LNHDA, SQIVND (reference sequence). The V end lost 1 base, the J end lost 2 bases, and 8 bases lay between the germline ends. CDR3 nucleotide sequence: TGTGCCAGTAGTATAGGATACAGGAACTATGGCTACACCTTC. This encodes CASSIGYRNYGYTF.

This chain connects TRBV6-2 or TRBV6-3 to TRBJ2-7; 8 bases are shared with TRBD2. J was trimmed by 6 bases and V by 0 bases; bases with no gene match: 10. Germline CDR1 reads MNHEY; CDR2 reads SVGEGT. The CDR3 has 16 amino acids. CDR3 in amino acids: CASSYSTIGGGREQYF. The CDR3 bases are TGTGCCAGCAGTTACTCTACGATCGGGGGGGGCCGCGAGCAGTACTTC.

The table lists this clone with a few counts. This chain links TRBV6-5 with TRBJ1-4; a possible D gene is TRBD1 (5 bases). There are 14 residues in the CDR3. Trimming left V 6 bases short and J 8 bases short, with 16 bases between. Germline values: CDR1 MNHEY, CDR2 SVGAGI. CDR3 DNA sequence: TGTGCCAGCAGCGCGACAGTCATGGGGGAAAAACTGTTTTTT. Amino acids: CASSATVMGEKLFF.

The V gene is TRBV21-1, the J gene TRBJ2-7; TRBD2, the table's D call, lacks a check against the DNA. TRBV21-1 is designated a pseudogene. The length of the CDR3 is 16 residues. The CDR3 coding sequence is TGTGCCAGCAGCAAATCTAAACGAGGGAGGGCAGGGGAGCAGTACTTC. Translated: CASSKSKRGRAGEQYF.

This clone showed up just once. CDR3 region: CASSPSWQETYEQYF. CDR3 nucleotides: TGTGCCAGCAGCCCTAGCTGGCAGGAAACCTACGAGCAGTACTTC. This chain joins TRBV7-6 and TRBJ2-7, with a tentative D call TRBD2 (5 bases). V was cut by 5 bases and J by 2 bases, with 16 bases left in between. Germline CDR1 is SGHVS and CDR2 is FNYEAQ. CDR3 size: 15 residues.